These T cell receptor beta chains were read from a single sample in a study of type 1 regulatory T cells. No cognate antigen is known for these TCRs. MiXCR, run by TCRdb on the reads, gives a single entry per CDR3 protein. The data show roughly 46,000 distinct CDR3 sequences, with 12% seen just once and just over 8% held by the top ten. Sequencing input: cultured non-Tr1 T cells, either the whole culture or a sorted T cell fraction (not recorded which). These receptors all stem from a human donor in good health. The CDR3 runs from the conserved cysteine through the conserved F or W. The D gene is left open where the match is weak. Clone sizes are given selectively: once, few, many, or a class where the clone is expanded.

j_gene,abundance,v_gene,d_gene,CDR3nt,CDR3aa
TRBJ2-1,NA,TRBV25-1,TRBD2,TGTGCCAGCAGTGAACCAGAGCGGGGGTACAATGAGCAGTTCTTC,CASSEPERGYNEQFF
TRBJ2-5,few,TRBV20-1,TRBD2,TGCAGTGCGGAGAGGGCTACAACGGGGGGAGAGACCCAGTACTTC,CSAERATTGGETQYF
TRBJ2-7,few,TRBV6-5,TRBD2,TGTGCCAGCAGTTACTCGGGCGGAAGACAAGCGGGGAGCGAGCAGTACTTC,CASSYSGGRQAGSEQYF
TRBJ1-1,medium-sized,TRBV7-2,NA,TGTGCCAGCAGCTTGGAATGGACTGAAGCTTTCTTT,CASSLEWTEAFF
TRBJ1-1,many,TRBV5-1,NA,TGCGCCAGCAGCTTGTGGGGGAACACTGAAGCTTTCTTT,CASSLWGNTEAFF
TRBJ1-5,many,TRBV6-2/TRBV6-3,NA,TGTGCCAGCAATTATGGGGGTAGCAATCAGCCCCAGCATTTT,CASNYGGSNQPQHF
TRBJ2-1,NA,TRBV23-1,TRBD2,TGCGCCAGCAGGGCGGGAGTACATGAGCAGTTCTTC,CASRAGVHEQFF
TRBJ1-2,NA,TRBV5-1,NA,TGCGCCAGCTCCCCGGGGGCGTATGGCTACACCTTC,CASSPGAYGYTF
TRBJ2-2,few,TRBV7-9,TRBD2,TGTGCCAGCAGCGAACTAGCGGGAGGAAATACCGGGGAGCTGTTTTTT,CASSELAGGNTGELFF
TRBJ2-5,many,TRBV3-1,NA,TGTGCCAGCAGCCCAAGTCAGGGGCTGAGGGAGACCCAGTACTTC,CASSPSQGLRETQYF
TRBJ2-4,NA,TRBV7-8,NA,TGTGCCAGCAGCTTAGTTTCCGACATTCAGTACTTC,CASSLVSDIQYF
TRBJ2-6,few,TRBV6-1,TRBD2,TGTGCCAGCAGTGGAAGACTAGCGGGGGGCTCTGGGGCCAACGTCCTGACTTTC,CASSGRLAGGSGANVLTF
TRBJ1-4,NA,TRBV5-4,NA,TGTGCCAGCAGCTTTCAGGGAGCTAATGAAAAACTGTTTTTT,CASSFQGANEKLFF
TRBJ2-1,NA,TRBV30,TRBD2,TGTGCCTGGAGGATGACTGGCGGGAGATATAAGCAGTTCTTC,CAWRMTGGRYKQFF
TRBJ2-3,many,TRBV7-3,NA,TGTGCCAGCAGCTACGGGGGAGCGGCAGATACGCAGTATTTT,CASSYGGAADTQYF
TRBJ2-2,NA,TRBV5-1,NA,TGCGCCAGCAGCTTGGCTCCGCTCACCGGGGAGCTGTTTTTT,CASSLAPLTGELFF
TRBJ2-3,once,TRBV30,NA,TGTGCCCGGAGACTAAAGGGAGCCGATACGCAGTATTTT,CARRLKGADTQYF